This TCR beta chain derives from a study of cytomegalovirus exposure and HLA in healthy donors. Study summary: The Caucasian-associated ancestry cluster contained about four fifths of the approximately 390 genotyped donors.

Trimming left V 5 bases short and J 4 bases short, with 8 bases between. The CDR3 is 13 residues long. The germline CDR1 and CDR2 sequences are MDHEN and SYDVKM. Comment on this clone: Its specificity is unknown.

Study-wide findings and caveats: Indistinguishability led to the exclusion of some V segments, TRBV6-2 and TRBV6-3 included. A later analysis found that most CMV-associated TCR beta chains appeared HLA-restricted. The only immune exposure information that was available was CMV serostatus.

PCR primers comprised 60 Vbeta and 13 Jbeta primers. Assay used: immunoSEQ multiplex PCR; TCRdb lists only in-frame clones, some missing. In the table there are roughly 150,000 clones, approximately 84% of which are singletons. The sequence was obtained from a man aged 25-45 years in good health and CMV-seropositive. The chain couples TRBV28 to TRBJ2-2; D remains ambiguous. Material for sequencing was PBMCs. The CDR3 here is CASSPSVTGELFF. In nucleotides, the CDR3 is TGTGCCAGCAGTCCCTCGGTCACCGGGGAGCTGTTTTTT.